These 11 T cell receptor beta chains were all obtained from the same sample, sequenced in a study of T cell responses to AZD1222 COVID-19 vaccine. Using immunoSEQ multiplex PCR, the repertoire was profiled, and TCRdb retains in-frame clones only, with some absent. Among 95,000 to 100,000 clones listed, roughly 92% were seen once. This material consisted of peripheral blood, taken on day 0 of AZD1222 vaccination. The receptors come from an adult in good health.

The chain joins TRBV7-9 to TRBJ2-2; 10 nucleotides line up with TRBD1. The junction had 2 bases not matched to a gene; V was cut back by 2 bases and J by 2 bases. Germline-derived CDR1 and CDR2 are SEHNR and FQNEAQ (reference sequence). This CDR3 is built from 16 residues. CDR3 residues: CASSLRTGGNTGELFF. CDR3 nucleotide sequence: TGTGCCAGCAGCTTAAGGACAGGGGGAAACACCGGGGAGCTGTTTTTT. The full variable domain, its missing parts supplied by reference TRBV7-9 and TRBJ2-2, is DTGVSQNPRHKITKRGQNVTFRCDPISEHNRLYWYRQTLGQGPEFLTYFQNEAQLEKSRLLSDRFSAERPKGSFSTLEIQRTEQGDSAMYLCASSLRTGGNTGELFFGEGSRLTVL.

This clone has a single count. The chain links TRBV7-3 to TRBJ2-1; D uncertain. Germline CDR1 reads SGHTA; CDR2 reads FQGTGA. The V end was cut by 7 bases, the J end by 4 bases, with 17 bases between. This CDR3 region has 15 residues. The CDR3 sequence is CASTPGRALYNEQFF. The DNA for the CDR3 is TGTGCCAGCACCCCCGGAAGGGCCCTATACAATGAGCAGTTCTTC.

The DNA for the CDR3 is TGTGCCAGCAGCGAAACATACAATAGTCAGCCCCAGCATTTT. Its translation is CASSETYNSQPQHF. The gene calls are TRBV3-1 (or the pseudogene TRBV3-2) and TRBJ1-5; the D is unclear. The CDR3 runs 14 residues. V was shortened by 5 bases and J by 6 bases, with 14 bases between the two germline ends. Looked up from germline, CDR1 is LGHDT and CDR2 is YNNKEL (reference sequence).

The chain joins TRBV19 to TRBJ2-7; perhaps TRBD2 as D (5 bases). The CDR3 contains 12 residues. The germline V gene has CDR1 LNHDA and CDR2 SQIVND (reference sequence). The ends were cut back, 3 bases at V and 6 bases at J, with 9 bases in the middle. The CDR3 bases are TGTGCCAGTAGTATTCGAGGGAGCGAGCAGTACTTC. Amino acids: CASSIRGSEQYF. Drawing the rest from reference TRBV19 and TRBJ2-7, the complete variable domain is DGGITQSPKYLFRKEGQNVTLSCEQNLNHDAMYWYRQDPGQGLRLIYYSQIVNDFQKGDIAEGYSVSREKKESFPLTVTSAQKNPTAFYLCASSIRGSEQYFGPGTRLTVT.

The chain has TRBV5-5 and TRBJ2-2, with TRBD2 matching over 7 bases. This CDR3 is 17 amino acids long. The germline CDR1 and CDR2 sequences are SGHKS and YYEKEE (reference sequence). Trimming at V came to 3 bases and at J to 1 base, leaving 9 bases not matched to a gene. CDR3: CASSWGQAGVNTGELFF. CDR3 DNA sequence: TGTGCCAGCAGCTGGGGTCAGGCGGGGGTGAACACCGGGGAGCTGTTTTTT.

The CDR3 region is CASSPSSGNEQFF. The CDR3 bases are TGCGCCAGCAGCCCGAGCAGTGGCAATGAGCAGTTCTTC. The chain uses TRBV4-1 and TRBJ2-1; D remains ambiguous. Trimming left V 4 bases short and J 6 bases short, with 10 bases between. CDR1 is MGHRA, CDR2 YSYEKL, per germline. This CDR3 has 13 amino acids.

This clone was recorded once. This chain uses TRBV7-2 with TRBJ2-2; no definite D call. Trimming removed 3 bases at V and 5 bases at J, with 7 bases between. The length of the CDR3 is 13 residues. Germline CDR1 is SGHTA and CDR2 is FQGNSA. CDR3 DNA: TGTGCCAGCAGCTTCCGGTGGACCGGGGAGCTGTTTTTT. Its protein is CASSFRWTGELFF.

The chain combines TRBV12-3 or TRBV12-4 with TRBJ2-7; D remains unclear. This CDR3 is built from 12 residues. Trimming removed 2 bases at V and 4 bases at J, with 6 bases between. The chain's CDR3 is CASSLNPYEQYF. In nucleotides, the CDR3 is TGTGCCAGCAGTTTAAACCCATACGAGCAGTACTTC.

The chain combines TRBV11-1 with TRBJ1-1, with D uncertain. Germline values: CDR1 SGHAT, CDR2 FQDESV (reference sequence). The CDR3 has 14 amino acids. Trimming left V 3 bases short and J 1 base short, with 9 bases between. The CDR3 loop reads CASSLFDTNTEAFF. Written as DNA, the CDR3 is TGTGCCAGCAGCTTGTTCGATACGAACACTGAAGCTTTCTTT.

The chain recombines TRBV29-1 with TRBJ2-5; a weak D match, TRBD1 (6 bases). Between the trimmed V and J ends, which lost 8 bases and 14 bases, there was a span of 21 bases. The germline V gene encodes CDR1 SQVTM and CDR2 ANQGSEA. The CDR3 is 11 amino acids. The CDR3 spells CSPGGRRWIYF. CDR3 sequence (DNA): TGCAGCCCTGGGGGCCGAAGGTGGATCTACTTC.

The DNA for the CDR3 is TGTGCCAGCAGCCAATACAGGGGAACAGATACGCAGTATTTT. It codes for CASSQYRGTDTQYF. J is TRBJ2-3 and V is TRBV5-8; 7 bases fit TRBD1. V was clipped by 4 bases and J by 3 bases; unmatched bases: 5. Germline values: CDR1 SGHTS, CDR2 YDEGEE. The length of the CDR3 is 14 residues. Complete variable domain (other parts from reference TRBV5-8 and TRBJ2-3): EAGVTQSPTHLIKTRGQQATLRCSPISGHTSVYWYQQALGLGLQFLLWYDEGEERNRGNFPPRFSGRQFPNYSSELNVNALELEDSALYLCASSQYRGTDTQYFGPGTRLTVL.